This entry describes one TCR beta chain. Its antigen remains unidentified. Sequenced by immunoSEQ multiplex PCR; TCRdb stores in-frame clones only, minus some. Among tens of thousands of clones, around 80% were seen once, and the ten largest hold roughly 2.2%. This sample was included in a study of STAT5B mutations in CD4+ large granular lymphocyte leukemia. Overall study results and limits: Top patient clones used TRBV06 genes more often: 8/27 versus 2/35 in controls.

From germline, CDR1 is SGHDT and CDR2 YYEEEE. The V end lost 3 bases, the J end lost 4 bases, and 16 bases lay between the germline ends. The CDR3 loop spans 15 amino acids. This TCR was sampled from a human donor in good health. Sample: CD4+ T cells from blood buffy coats. The V call is TRBV5-6, the J call TRBJ2-5; TRBD1 is a possible D gene (5 bases). CDR3 sequence (DNA): TGTGCCAGCAGCTACCCCAGGGAAGGGCGAGAGACCCAGTACTTC. The encoded protein is CASSYPREGRETQYF.